This TCR beta chain comes out of a study of blood T cell repertoires in COVID-19. Study-level background: PBMCs, B-cell-depleted T cells, or T cells provided the cDNA or gDNA that made up the material.

Sequenced by immunoSEQ multiplex PCR; TCRdb stores in-frame clones only, minus some. The repertoire holds hundreds of thousands of clones, approximately 86% seen once, with under 9.5% in the top ten. The V and J ends lost 6 bases and 2 bases, in that order; junction bases with no gene match: 4. The CDR3 is 14 residues long. Germline assignment: CDR1 LNHDA and CDR2 SQIVND (reference sequence). The chain couples TRBV19 to TRBJ2-7; the match to TRBD2 covers 10 bases. The source material was PBMCs or T cells enriched from blood (not recorded which). The origin of this receptor is a woman aged 60-70 years who had recovered from COVID-19. The CDR3 DNA reads as TGTGCCAGTAGGACTAGCGGGTTTCCCTACGAGCAGTACTTC. It is translated as CASRTSGFPYEQYF. The whole variable domain, filled in from reference TRBV19 and TRBJ2-7, reads DGGITQSPKYLFRKEGQNVTLSCEQNLNHDAMYWYRQDPGQGLRLIYYSQIVNDFQKGDIAEGYSVSREKKESFPLTVTSAQKNPTAFYLCASRTSGFPYEQYFGPGTRLTVT.